This T cell receptor (beta chain) is from a study of vaccination and CD4 T cells after COVID-19. Points on this clonotype: Its antigen is not identified.

Treatment reported: approximately 11-day PBMC culture with coronavirus spike peptide pools or control peptides (ViraFEST assay). Negative selection isolated the CD4+ T cells once the cells had been cultured for around 11 days. This CDR3 contains 15 residues. Trimming took 10 bases from V and 3 from J; bases not matched to a gene: 12. CDR1 ENHRY and CDR2 SYGVKD come from the germline V gene. Once obtained from cultured CD4+ T cells, the DNA was sequenced using the Oncomine TCR Beta short-read assay. One entry per CDR3 protein results from TCRdb running MiXCR on the PCR reads. The sample contains several thousand distinct CDR3 sequences, 55% to 60% of which appear only once.

V and J are TRBV10-3 and TRBJ1-2; 9 bases fit TRBD1. Sequenced: CD4+ T cells from blood, cultured in vitro. The receptor's source is a human donor who had recovered from COVID-19. The CDR3 reads CASTQRQGGYYGYTF. CDR3 sequence (DNA): TGTGCCAGCACCCAGAGACAGGGGGGTTACTATGGCTACACCTTC.